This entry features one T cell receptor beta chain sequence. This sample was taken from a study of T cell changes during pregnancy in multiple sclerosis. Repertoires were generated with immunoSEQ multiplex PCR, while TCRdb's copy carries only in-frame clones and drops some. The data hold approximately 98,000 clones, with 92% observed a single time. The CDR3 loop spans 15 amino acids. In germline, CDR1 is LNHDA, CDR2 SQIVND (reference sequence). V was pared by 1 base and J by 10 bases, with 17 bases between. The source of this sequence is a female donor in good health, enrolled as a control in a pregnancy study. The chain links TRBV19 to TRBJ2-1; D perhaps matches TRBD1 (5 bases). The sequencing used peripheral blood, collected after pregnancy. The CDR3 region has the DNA TGTGCCAGTAGTATAGGGGGCCACAGCGTCCCCGAGCAGTTCTTC. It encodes CASSIGGHSVPEQFF.